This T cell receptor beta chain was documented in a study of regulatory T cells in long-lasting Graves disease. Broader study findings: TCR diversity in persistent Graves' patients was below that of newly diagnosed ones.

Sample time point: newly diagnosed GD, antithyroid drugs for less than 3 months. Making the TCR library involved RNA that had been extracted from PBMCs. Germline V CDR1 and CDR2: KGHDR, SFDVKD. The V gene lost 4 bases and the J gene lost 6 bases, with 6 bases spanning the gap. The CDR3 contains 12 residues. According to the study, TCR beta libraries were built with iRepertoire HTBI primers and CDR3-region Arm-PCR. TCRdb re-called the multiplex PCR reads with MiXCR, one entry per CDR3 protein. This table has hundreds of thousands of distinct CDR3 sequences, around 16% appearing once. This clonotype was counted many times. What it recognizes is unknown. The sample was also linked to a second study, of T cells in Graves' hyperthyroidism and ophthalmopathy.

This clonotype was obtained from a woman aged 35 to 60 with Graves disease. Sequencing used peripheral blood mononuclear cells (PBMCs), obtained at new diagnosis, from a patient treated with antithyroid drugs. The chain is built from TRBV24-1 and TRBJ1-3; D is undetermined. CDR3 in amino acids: CATSDGPNTIYF. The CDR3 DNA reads TGTGCCACCAGTGACGGACCAAACACCATATATTTT.